The following is a T cell receptor (beta chain) sequence with its context. Its antigen is currently not known. No quality values exist for individual bases; no much larger clone is one base distant. Its CDR3 holds 13 amino acids, cysteine through phenylalanine. The sequence is cut down to CDR3 DNA, 39 bases in frame from base 1. The V end loses 1 base and the J end loses 11 bases, and a stretch of 9 bases separates them. The germline V gene (reference sequence) supplies CDR1 SEHNR and CDR2 FQNEAQ. This sample is drawn from a study of blood T cells in healthy people across ages (dated by TCRdb to between 2014 and 2016). In terms of the full investigation: In model experiments, roughly one uniquely barcoded TCR beta cDNA molecule per two T cells was captured by template switching. Using deep sequencing normalized with unique cDNA molecular identifiers, the study measured how TCR beta repertoire diversity changes with age. Donors were grouped into four age groups: young (average approximately 15 years), middle-aged (about 38), aged (around 60) and long-lived (around 80). To avoid experimental bias, donors of different ages were randomly spread across the sequencing lanes. Two additional independent replicas of 1 million unique cDNA reads from the same blood draw were analyzed for two donors (one aged 18 to 30 and one aged 80 or older). The full study reports these points: Since profiling was done on bulk unsorted PBMCs, naive and antigen-experienced compartments could not be conclusively compared. Observed TCR beta diversity per million T cells fell roughly linearly with age, and a significant reduction was already apparent by age around 40. There was a strong correlation between observed TCR beta diversity and the percentage of naive T cells measured by flow cytometry. The CMV infection status of donors was not known, potentially confounding age-related changes in expanded clonotypes. Estimates of total diversity based on one million sequenced T cells were considered lower bounds and underestimates. The long-lived group showed more naive CD4+ T cells, fewer expanded clones and increased TCR diversity than the aged group, suggesting age selection.

The library was produced with 5' RACE. The listed sequencing device is Illumina HiSeq 2500. A second roughly 6 to 12 cycle PCR used a sample-barcoded 5' primer and a J-beta primer mix. Each TCR beta cDNA molecule received a unique molecular identifier from a template-switch 5' adaptor carrying 12 random nucleotides. At least 2.5 million CDR3-containing paired-end reads were obtained from each sample. The Mint cDNA synthesis kit, primed by a TRBC-specific oligonucleotide, was used to synthesize first-strand cDNA from all RNA. After uracil-DNA glycosylase treatment, a first 18-cycle PCR used universal primers M1SS and BC2_uni_R on all cDNA. The authors' analysis ran thus. Each sample was normalized by randomly selecting 1 million high-quality reads, each carrying a distinct molecular identifier. Instead of being binned into consensus sequences, reads that shared molecular identifiers were thrown out. MiTCR, with a Q25 quality threshold and the strictest error-elimination algorithm, was used for CDR3 identification, clonotype clustering and error correction. Lower-bound total TCR beta diversity was estimated with a nonparametric unseen species model using Euler transformation. TCRdb itself trimmed the public reads at Q25 with fastp, ran MiXCR and retained productive beta chains. Records with the same CDR3 protein are collapsed into one entry carrying the most frequent genes and DNA. What appears here as the V and J calls and clone size reflects TCRdb's work, not the paper's. The sample data list 1.5 million to 2 million distinct CDR3 sequences, and around half of these were observed just once. The ten largest clones represent 2% to 2.5% of the sample.

Systemically healthy Caucasian individuals from Russia, some 36 in total and aged about 6 to 100 years, were included as donors. Each donor gave 8 to 10 milliliters of peripheral blood, drawn into EDTA-treated Vacutainer tubes. Ficoll-Paque density-gradient centrifugation was used to isolate PBMCs, with at least 7 million per sample. Total RNA was extracted from PBMCs with Trizol reagent, with at least 5 micrograms obtained per sample. For every donor, flow cytometry on a PBMC aliquot measured the percentage of naive CD45RAhigh/CD27high T cells. The receptor chain draws on TRBV7-9 and TRBJ1-6, with TRBD1 as a weak D call on 5 bases. This clonotype was obtained from a woman aged 40 to 50 in good health. Source material: blood. The CDR3 loop reads CASSLGAGAPLHF. The DNA sequence is as follows: TGTGCCAGCAGCTTAGGAGCGGGGGCACCCCTCCACTTT.